This TCR beta chain was sequenced in a study of patients and donors after allogeneic stem cell transplantation. TCRdb itself ran the RT-PCR reads through MiXCR, one entry per CDR3 protein. The data hold around 29,000 distinct CDR3 sequences, with 37% observed a single time. Germline CDR1 SGHRS, CDR2 YFSETQ. CDR3 size: 14 residues. The V gene end was trimmed by 3 bases and the J gene end by 5 bases; junction bases not matched to a gene: 3. The genes are TRBV5-1 and TRBJ2-7; 12 bases agree with TRBD1. This receptor was taken from a human donor who was either an allogeneic HSCT recipient or a stem cell or donor lymphocyte infusion donor (not recorded which). It is not recorded whose cells these are; they may come from a transplant donor. The sequencing input was blood, either unsorted or a sorted T cell fraction (not recorded which). The CDR3 DNA reads TGCGCCAGCAGCTCGGGGACAGGGGGCGACGAGCAGTACTTC. This encodes CASSSGTGGDEQYF.